Listed here are 17 T cell receptor beta chains from one sample, sequenced in a study of OX40 agonist ivuxolimab in advanced cancers. Produced via immunoSEQ multiplex PCR; TCRdb's table is partial and in-frame only. The repertoire consists of more than 50,000 clones, with about four fifths occurring once and the leading ten covering 2.4%. Sequenced here: CD4+ or CD8+ T cells sorted from blood, sampled in a trial of the OX40 agonist ivuxolimab. Receptor source: an adult with an advanced solid tumor such as melanoma, head and neck, liver or kidney cancer.

This chain uses TRBV19 with TRBJ2-7, with 9 bases matching TRBD1. The V gene end was trimmed by 4 bases and the J gene end by 2 bases; junction bases not matched to a gene: 6. Germline CDR1 is LNHDA and CDR2 is SQIVND (reference sequence). The CDR3 consists of 15 residues. CDR3 in amino acids: CASSTTWTGAYEQYF. The CDR3, as DNA: TGTGCCAGTAGTACAACATGGACAGGGGCCTACGAGCAGTACTTC.

This clone was detected only a few times. V is TRBV29-1 and J is TRBJ1-5, with TRBD1 as a possible D gene (6 bases). Trimming shortened V by 6 bases and J by 2 bases, and 14 bases separated the two germline ends. The germline gives CDR1 SQVTM, CDR2 ANQGSEA. The CDR3 contains 14 residues. The DNA for the CDR3 is TGCAGCGTAAAACAGGGAGGAGGCAATCAGCCCCAGCATTTT. It specifies CSVKQGGGNQPQHF.

This chain joins TRBV5-1 and TRBJ2-3; tentatively, D is TRBD2 (6 bases). CDR1 SGHRS and CDR2 YFSETQ come from the germline V gene. The CDR3 runs 15 residues. V dropped 0 bases and J dropped 1 base, with 9 bases sitting between them. The CDR3 here is CASSLVVAGTDTQYF. The CDR3 coding sequence is TGCGCCAGCAGCTTGGTCGTAGCGGGCACAGATACGCAGTATTTT.

The V call is TRBV2, the J call TRBJ2-7, with D possibly TRBD2 on 5 matching bases. The CDR3 consists of 15 residues. Trimming shortened V by 5 bases and J by 2 bases, and 16 bases separated the two germline ends. Germline V CDR1 and CDR2: SNHLY, FYNNEI. The CDR3 protein is CASSPVLVLTYEQYF. The CDR3 DNA reads as TGTGCCAGCAGTCCCGTACTAGTCTTAACCTACGAGCAGTACTTC.

The chain couples TRBV30 to TRBJ2-2; D is perhaps TRBD1 (6 bases). Trimming took off 3 bases at V and 1 base at J, with 12 bases between the two ends. CDR1 is GTSNPN, CDR2 SVGIG, per germline (reference sequence). The CDR3 sequence is 15 residues long. As DNA, the CDR3 is TGTGCCTGGAGGCGGACAGCTTTGAACACCGGGGAGCTGTTTTTT. Protein sequence: CAWRRTALNTGELFF.

The table lists this clone with a few counts. This chain connects TRBV5-1 to TRBJ2-7; D may be TRBD2 (5 bases). CDR3 length equals 15 residues. Deletions cut 2 bases from V and 0 bases from J, with 12 bases between. The germline V gene encodes CDR1 SGHRS and CDR2 YFSETQ. The CDR3 sequence is CASSLADAPSYEQYF. The CDR3, as DNA: TGCGCCAGCAGCTTAGCGGACGCACCCTCCTACGAGCAGTACTTC.

This sequence joins TRBV6-6 and TRBJ1-1, with D possibly being TRBD1 (5 bases). The CDR3 is made up of 14 amino acids. V was trimmed by 7 bases and J by 1 base, leaving 13 bases between them. The germline V gene encodes CDR1 MNHNY and CDR2 SVGAGI (reference sequence). CDR3 residues: CASTRSGTNTEAFF. CDR3 in DNA: TGTGCCAGCACCAGGTCAGGGACGAACACTGAAGCTTTCTTT.

The chain uses TRBV10-2 and TRBJ2-4; no clear D. This CDR3 has 14 amino acids. Germline V gives CDR1 WSHSY, CDR2 SAAADI. V was shortened by 4 bases and J by 0 bases, with 7 bases between the two germline ends. Here the CDR3 reads CASSAELAKNIQYF. The CDR3 DNA reads TGCGCCAGCAGTGCGGAGCTAGCCAAAAACATTCAGTACTTC.

The J gene is TRBJ2-1, the V gene TRBV27, with 11 bases matching TRBD2. CDR3 length: 17 residues. Germline-derived CDR1 and CDR2 are MNHEY and SMNVEV (reference sequence). J was trimmed by 5 bases and V by 5 bases; bases with no gene match: 11. CDR3 sequence (DNA): TGTGCCAGCAGTCCCCCCGGGACTAGCGGACAGAACAATGAGCAGTTCTTC. Translating gives CASSPPGTSGQNNEQFF.

The chain links TRBV7-2 to TRBJ2-2; D may be TRBD1 (5 bases). Germline V gene sequence: CDR1 SGHTA, CDR2 FQGNSA. This CDR3 has 15 residues. The V end lost 5 bases, the J end lost 9 bases, and 19 bases lay between the germline ends. The CDR3, as DNA: TGTGCCAGCAGCACAAACCCTGTAGGGGTTCGGGAGCTGTTTTTT. Translated: CASSTNPVGVRELFF.

V usage is TRBV14 and J usage is TRBJ1-2; no reliable D call. The CDR3 contains 12 residues. Per the germline V gene, CDR1 is SGHDN and CDR2 is FVKESK. With 3 bases removed from V and 8 bases from J, the gap between germline ends came to 10 bases. The CDR3 nucleotides are TGTGCCAGCAGCCAGGGGTTATGGGGCTACACCTTC. Translated, it gives CASSQGLWGYTF.

The rearrangement joins TRBV5-8 to TRBJ1-4; no definite D call. The length of the CDR3 is 15 residues. V was trimmed by 1 base and J by 4 bases, leaving 11 bases between them. Germline CDR1 and CDR2: SGHTS and YDEGEE. CDR3 sequence (DNA): TGTGCCAGCAGCTTGTTGGGGAGTCTTAATGAAAAACTGTTTTTT. The encoded protein is CASSLLGSLNEKLFF.

In DNA form, the CDR3 reads TGCGCCAGCAGCTTGCTCCCAGATACGCAGTATTTT. It is translated as CASSLLPDTQYF. The rearrangement joins TRBV5-1 to TRBJ2-3; D gene ambiguous. The CDR3 is 12 amino acids. V shed 1 base and J shed 4 bases, with 4 bases lying between them. The germline CDR1 and CDR2 sequences are SGHRS and YFSETQ.

This sequence joins TRBV7-2 and TRBJ1-1; 7 bases are a match to TRBD1. With V trimmed by 3 bases and J by 3 bases, 1 base remained unmatched. CDR1 SGHTA and CDR2 FQGNSA come from the germline V gene. The CDR3 consists of 13 residues. CDR3 amino acids: CASSFTGDTEAFF. CDR3 in DNA: TGTGCCAGCAGCTTCACAGGGGACACTGAAGCTTTCTTT.

Only a few counts were recorded for this clone. The chain couples TRBV13 to TRBJ1-4, with D maybe TRBD1 (5 bases). CDR1 PRHDT and CDR2 FYEKMQ come from the germline V gene (reference sequence). CDR3 length: 13 residues. V lost 10 bases to trimming and J lost 6 bases, with 15 bases between them. The CDR3 DNA reads as TGTGCCACCGGCCGTGGAGGGGATGAAAAACTGTTTTTT. Amino acids: CATGRGGDEKLFF.

This chain uses TRBV5-1 with TRBJ1-1; TRBD1 agrees at 8 bases. This CDR3 comprises 18 residues. The junction had 10 bases not matched to a gene; V was cut back by 0 bases and J by 0 bases. Germline CDR1 reads SGHRS; CDR2 reads YFSETQ. Here the CDR3 reads CASSLGTGIFFMNTEAFF. The CDR3 DNA is TGCGCCAGCAGCTTGGGGACAGGGATTTTTTTCATGAACACTGAAGCTTTCTTT.

This rearrangement joins TRBV7-2 to TRBJ2-7; D gene ambiguous. V lost 5 bases and J 2 bases, leaving 7 bases between the germline ends. This CDR3 region has 12 residues. CDR1 and CDR2 from the germline V gene are SGHTA and FQGNSA. CDR3 in amino acids: CASSLRTYEQYF. The CDR3 bases are TGTGCCAGCAGCCTTCGGACCTACGAGCAGTACTTC.